Reported below is one T cell receptor (beta chain). Its specificity is unknown. Assay: immunoSEQ multiplex PCR; the TCRdb copy retains only in-frame clones and omits some. The sample includes around 120,000 clones, less than 95% of them seen just once. The length of the CDR3 is 13 residues. With V trimmed by 7 bases and J by 5 bases, 4 bases remained unmatched. The V gene's germline CDR1 is SNHLY and CDR2 FYNNEI. This entry is derived from a study of graft-versus-host responses after intestinal transplantation. Study information: Recipients were all induced with anti-thymocyte globulin, then given tacrolimus and steroids for around three years. Notes on the study in general: Some GvH clones appeared in ileal mucosa or blood before recipient bone marrow. Within allografts, high graft-versus-host to host-versus-graft clonal ratios were seen among patients with graft-donor T cell macrochimerism.

The clonotype comes from a human donor who received an intestinal transplant. Source: unstimulated CD4+ T cells sorted from spleen or lymph node cells, taken before intestinal transplant. The chain combines TRBV2 with TRBJ1-5, with 8 bases identical to TRBD1. Here the CDR3 DNA reads TGTGCCAGCAACGGACAGGGTGATCAGCCCCAGCATTTT. Its protein product is CASNGQGDQPQHF.